This record looks at one TCR beta chain sequence and its context. The target antigen is unknown. This entry belongs to a study of cytomegalovirus exposure and HLA in healthy donors. Overall study results and limits: Certain sequence variants were highly shared and formed a cluster, and this cluster was likely a sequencing artifact.

Per germline, CDR1 KGHSH and CDR2 LQKENI. Trimming at V came to 6 bases and at J to 4 bases, leaving 7 bases not matched to a gene. There are 14 residues in the CDR3. With 60 Vbeta and 13 Jbeta primers, the PCR was carried out. The data were produced by immunoSEQ multiplex PCR, yet TCRdb's version contains in-frame clones alone and is incomplete. This table lists 130,000 or so clones. The sequence came from a woman aged 18-29 years in good health and CMV-seronegative. Sequencing used PBMCs. The chain is built from TRBV18 and TRBJ2-5, with 8 bases fitting TRBD2. CDR3 DNA: TGTGCCAGCTCGGATGAGCGGGAGAGAGAGACCCAGTACTTC. Protein sequence: CASSDERERETQYF.